The 25 T cell receptor beta chains listed next were all sequenced from one sample in a study of cytomegalovirus exposure and HLA in healthy donors. Use of 60 Vbeta and 13 Jbeta primers characterized the PCR. Sequencing was performed with immunoSEQ multiplex PCR; in TCRdb, only in-frame clones are kept and a portion is missing. This table holds about 150,000 clones, roughly 73% found once. The sequenced sample was PBMCs. These receptors were obtained from a male donor in good health and CMV-seronegative.

The chain couples TRBV5-1 to TRBJ1-1; the match to TRBD1 covers 8 bases. V shed 4 bases, J shed 4 bases, and the junction held 9 bases outside the gene matches. Germline CDR1 reads SGHRS; CDR2 reads YFSETQ. The CDR3 extends over 15 amino acids. In nucleotides, the CDR3 is TGCGCCAGCAGCATCCCGACAGGGGCGGTCACTGAAGCTTTCTTT. It codes for CASSIPTGAVTEAFF.

This clone was seen a single time. The V and J genes are TRBV4-1 and TRBJ2-7; 7 bases agree with TRBD2. Germline CDR1 and CDR2: MGHRA and YSYEKL. The CDR3 is made up of 14 amino acids. With V trimmed by 4 bases and J by 2 bases, 5 bases remained unmatched. In DNA, the CDR3 is TGCGCCAGCAGCCCGCGGACTAGTCCCTACGAGCAGTACTTC. It codes for CASSPRTSPYEQYF.

This chain joins TRBV28 and TRBJ1-3; the D is unclear. CDR1 is MDHEN, CDR2 SYDVKM, per germline. Trimming took off 2 bases at V and 4 bases at J, with 3 bases between the two ends. The CDR3 has 12 residues. CDR3 residues: CASSLQGNTIYF. CDR3 nucleotide sequence: TGTGCCAGCAGTTTACAAGGAAACACCATATATTTT.

The rearrangement joins TRBV6-4 to TRBJ1-2; D might be TRBD1 (5 bases). The germline V and J ends were trimmed by 4 bases and 5 bases, with 14 bases remaining between them. The CDR3 covers 14 residues. From germline, CDR1 is MRHNA and CDR2 SNTAGT. The CDR3: CASSVAAPGYGYTF. In nucleotides, the CDR3 is TGTGCCAGCAGTGTCGCCGCGCCAGGGTATGGCTACACCTTC.

The CDR3: CASSPRGGRTGELFF. The CDR3 region has the DNA TGTGCCAGCAGCCCCCGGGGTGGGAGGACCGGGGAGCTGTTTTTT. This rearrangement joins TRBV9 to TRBJ2-2, with a weak D call TRBD2 (6 bases). Germline V gene sequence: CDR1 SGDLS, CDR2 YYNGEE. The CDR3 totals 15 residues. Trimming left V 4 bases short and J 5 bases short, with 15 bases between.

Concerning this clone: The sample carries other DNA sequences with the same CDR3. This chain connects TRBV7-6 to TRBJ2-5, with D perhaps matching TRBD2 (6 bases). Looked up from germline, CDR1 is SGHVS and CDR2 is FNYEAQ. This CDR3 is 14 amino acids long. Between the trimmed V and J ends, which lost 1 base and 3 bases, there was a span of 9 bases. For the CDR3, the DNA is TGTGCCAGCAGCTTAGTGACGGGGGAAGAGACCCAGTACTTC. This encodes CASSLVTGEETQYF.

The V gene is TRBV5-4, the J gene TRBJ2-5; a possible D gene is TRBD2 (6 bases). Germline assignment: CDR1 SGHNT and CDR2 YYREEE (reference sequence). The V and J ends lost 3 bases and 5 bases respectively, with 17 bases between them. The CDR3 totals 15 residues. The CDR3 loop reads CASSSGTASEETQYF. The CDR3, as DNA: TGTGCCAGCAGCTCGGGGACGGCTAGCGAGGAGACCCAGTACTTC.

V is TRBV7-6 and J is TRBJ1-4; a weak D match, TRBD1 (5 bases). Trimming left V 3 bases short and J 5 bases short, with 13 bases between. CDR1 SGHVS and CDR2 FNYEAQ come from the germline V gene. CDR3 length equals 15 residues. The chain's CDR3 is CASSLGRESNEKLFF. CDR3 sequence (DNA): TGTGCCAGCAGCTTGGGGCGGGAGTCAAATGAAAAACTGTTTTTT.

V and J are TRBV18 and TRBJ1-2, with 7 bases that match TRBD1. This CDR3 has 18 amino acids. J lost 1 base, V lost 2 bases, and 13 bases had no gene match. Germline V lookup: CDR1 KGHSH, CDR2 LQKENI. The CDR3 DNA reads TGTGCCAGCTCACCAGTCGACAGGGCGTTTGCCTATAACTATGGCTACACCTTC. Protein sequence: CASSPVDRAFAYNYGYTF.

V is TRBV10-3 and J is TRBJ2-1; TRBD1 matches 7 bases. CDR1 is ENHRY, CDR2 SYGVKD, per germline. V lost 6 bases and J lost 8; bases outside the gene matches: 16. This CDR3 contains 16 residues. The DNA of the CDR3 is TGTGCCATCAGATCCGGACAGGACCCTTTGGTGTATGAGCAGTTCTTC. Its protein is CAIRSGQDPLVYEQFF.

The rearrangement uses TRBV7-2 and TRBJ1-1; no reliable D call. V gave up 1 base and J gave up 6 bases, with 12 bases separating them. The CDR3 is made up of 14 amino acids. Germline CDR1 reads SGHTA; CDR2 reads FQGNSA. The CDR3 nucleotides read TGTGCCAGCAGCTTAGTCGTAGAAATTGCTGAAGCTTTCTTT. Encoded protein: CASSLVVEIAEAFF.

The V and J genes are TRBV4-2 and TRBJ2-5; the match to TRBD2 covers 14 bases. After removal of 4 bases from V and 6 bases from J, the junction contained 7 bases not matched to a gene. The CDR3 runs to 16 residues. The germline gives CDR1 LGHNA, CDR2 YNFKEQ. CDR3 sequence (DNA): TGTGCCAGCAGCCCGTTGACTAGCGGGGGGGAACAGACCCAGTACTTC. Protein product: CASSPLTSGGEQTQYF.

This chain uses TRBV5-4 with TRBJ1-1; perhaps TRBD1 as D (6 bases). Germline CDR1 is SGHNT and CDR2 is YYREEE (reference sequence). Trimming removed 6 bases at V and 3 bases at J, with 21 bases between. The CDR3 is made up of 16 amino acids. The DNA of the CDR3 is TGTGCCAGCACCCCCCCCACAGGGAGTGTGGACACTGAAGCTTTCTTT. This encodes CASTPPTGSVDTEAFF.

This rearrangement joins TRBV6-5 to TRBJ1-5, with TRBD1 identical over 8 bases. This CDR3 is 14 amino acids long. Germline loops: CDR1 MNHEY, CDR2 SVGAGI. The V gene end was trimmed by 6 bases and the J gene end by 7 bases; junction bases not matched to a gene: 8. The DNA of the CDR3 is TGTGCCAGCAGCGCCGGACAGGGAGGGCAGCCCCAGCATTTT. Amino acids: CASSAGQGGQPQHF.

This chain connects TRBV6-5 to TRBJ2-1; D unclear. The V gene's germline CDR1 is MNHEY and CDR2 SVGAGI. Trimming stripped 2 bases from V and 2 bases from J, with 4 bases between. The CDR3 length is 13 residues. The CDR3 nucleotides are TGTGCCAGCAGTTACGGCACCTACAATGAGCAGTTCTTC. This codes for CASSYGTYNEQFF.

This clone appeared a few times. The V and J genes are TRBV25-1 and TRBJ2-2; TRBD1 matches at 9 bases. Germline loops: CDR1 MGHDK, CDR2 SYGVNS. This CDR3 has 15 residues. V was pared by 8 bases and J by 3 bases, with 7 bases of the junction left unmatched. This chain's CDR3 is CASELGTGYTGELFF. The CDR3 DNA reads TGTGCCAGCGAGTTGGGGACAGGGTACACCGGGGAGCTGTTTTTT.

V usage is TRBV13 and J usage is TRBJ2-7; weak D call: TRBD2 (7 bases). CDR3 size: 14 residues. Per germline, CDR1 PRHDT and CDR2 FYEKMQ (reference sequence). V dropped 2 bases and J dropped 5 bases, with 13 bases sitting between them. This CDR3 reads CASSLRRGANEQYF. CDR3 in DNA: TGTGCCAGCAGCTTACGACGGGGGGCCAACGAGCAGTACTTC.

V and J are TRBV25-1 and TRBJ2-1; D gene uncertain. Germline assignment: CDR1 MGHDK and CDR2 SYGVNS. Trimming took off 4 bases at V and 0 bases at J, with 16 bases between the two ends. There are 17 residues in the CDR3. The CDR3 region has the DNA TGTGCCAGCAGTGCTCGACTGCCTTTGAGCTCCTACAATGAGCAGTTCTTC. It encodes CASSARLPLSSYNEQFF. Full variable domain (missing parts from reference TRBV25-1 and TRBJ2-1): EADIYQTPRYLVIGTGKKITLECSQTMGHDKMYWYQQDPGMELHLIHYSYGVNSTEKGDLSSESTVSRIRTEHFPLTLESARPSHTSQYLCASSARLPLSSYNEQFFGPGTRLTVL.

The gene calls are TRBV11-2 and TRBJ2-7; D might be TRBD2 (6 bases). Trimming cost V 3 bases and J 0 bases, with 6 bases left between them. This CDR3 is 13 amino acids long. Germline V gene sequence: CDR1 SGHAT, CDR2 FQNNGV. CDR3 coding DNA: TGTGCCAGCAGCTTGCGGGACTCCTACGAGCAGTACTTC. It translates to CASSLRDSYEQYF.

This rearrangement joins TRBV21-1 to TRBJ2-3; TRBD2 reflects the table's D call only, with no check against the DNA. TRBV21-1 is a pseudogene segment. CDR3 length: 18 amino acids. The CDR3 DNA reads as TGTGCCAGCAGCAATACCGTGACTAGCGGGGGGGCACAGATAACGCAGTATTTT. Protein sequence: CASSNTVTSGGAQITQYF.

The chain uses TRBV7-2 and TRBJ1-1; D is unclear. Looked up from germline, CDR1 is SGHTA and CDR2 is FQGNSA. The CDR3 sequence is 15 residues long. Deletions cut 1 base from V and 0 bases from J, with 9 bases between. DNA for the CDR3: TGTGCCAGCAGCTTAGGGGCTACTTTGAACACTGAAGCTTTCTTT. This sequence encodes CASSLGATLNTEAFF.

The CDR3, as DNA: TGTGCCAGCAGCCCCTCCCCGGGGGATAACTATGGCTACACCTTC. It is translated as CASSPSPGDNYGYTF. This chain connects TRBV5-6 to TRBJ1-2; TRBD1 is a possible D gene (5 bases). The V and J ends lost 4 bases and 1 base respectively, with 14 bases between them. The CDR3 sequence is 15 residues long. CDR1 SGHDT and CDR2 YYEEEE come from the germline V gene. The whole variable domain, filled in from reference TRBV5-6 and TRBJ1-2, reads DAGVTQSPTHLIKTRGQQVTLRCSPKSGHDTVSWYQQALGQGPQFIFQYYEEEERQRGNFPDRFSGHQFPNYSSELNVNALLLGDSALYLCASSPSPGDNYGYTFGSGTRLTVV.

The chain carries TRBV5-6 and TRBJ1-2; 9 positions match TRBD1. V was clipped by 4 bases and J by 4 bases; unmatched bases: 5. The CDR3 spans 14 residues. Germline CDR1 and CDR2: SGHDT and YYEEEE. CDR3 in amino acids: CASSQRTGAYGYTF. In DNA, the CDR3 is TGTGCCAGCAGCCAGAGGACAGGGGCCTATGGCTACACCTTC.

This clone showed up just a few times. The same CDR3 arises from other DNA sequences in this sample as well. The CDR3 loop is CAFRQREKLFF. CDR3 DNA sequence: TGTGCCTTCCGACAGAGGGAAAAACTGTTTTTT. The J gene is TRBJ1-4, the V gene TRBV30, with D maybe TRBD1 (5 bases). V was pared by 7 bases and J by 8 bases, with 11 bases between. The CDR3 spans 11 residues. The germline CDR1 and CDR2 sequences are GTSNPN and SVGIG (reference sequence). The variable domain in full, completed from reference TRBV30 and TRBJ1-4, reads SQTIHQWPATLVQPVGSPLSLECTVEGTSNPNLYWYRQAAGRGLQLLFYSVGIGQISSEVPQNLSASRPQDRQFILSSKKLLLSDSGFYLCAFRQREKLFFGSGTQLSVL.

CDR3 nucleotides: TGTGCCAGCAGTAGATCCGGGACAGGGGGAGGAGAGACCCAGTACTTC. It is translated as CASSRSGTGGGETQYF. The chain employs TRBV25-1 and TRBJ2-5; TRBD1 matches 11 bases. The CDR3 runs 16 residues. Looked up from germline, CDR1 is MGHDK and CDR2 is SYGVNS. V lost 5 bases to trimming and J lost 4 bases; unmatched junction nucleotides: 9.